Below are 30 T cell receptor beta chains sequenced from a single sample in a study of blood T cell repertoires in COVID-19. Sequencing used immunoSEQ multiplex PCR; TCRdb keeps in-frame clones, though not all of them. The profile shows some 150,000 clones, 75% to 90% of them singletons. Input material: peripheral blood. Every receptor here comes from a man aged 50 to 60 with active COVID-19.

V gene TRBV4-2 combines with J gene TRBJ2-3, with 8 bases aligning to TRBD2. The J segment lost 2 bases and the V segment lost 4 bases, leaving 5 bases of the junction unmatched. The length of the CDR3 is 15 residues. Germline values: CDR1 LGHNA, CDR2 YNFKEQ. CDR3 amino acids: CASSLERGPTDTQYF. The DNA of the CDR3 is TGTGCCAGCAGCCTAGAGCGGGGGCCCACAGATACGCAGTATTTT.

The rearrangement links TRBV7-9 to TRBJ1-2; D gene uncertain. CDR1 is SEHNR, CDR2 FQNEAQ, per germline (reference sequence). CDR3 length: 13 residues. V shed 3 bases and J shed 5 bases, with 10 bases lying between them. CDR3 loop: CASSFRENYGYTF. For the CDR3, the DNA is TGTGCCAGCAGCTTCCGAGAAAATTATGGCTACACCTTC.

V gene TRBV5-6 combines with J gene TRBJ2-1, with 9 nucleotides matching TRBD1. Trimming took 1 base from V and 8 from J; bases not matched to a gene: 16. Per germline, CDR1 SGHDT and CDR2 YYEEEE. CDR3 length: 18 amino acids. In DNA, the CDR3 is TGTGCCAGCAGCTTGACCACAACTCGGTACAGGGGGCTCGATGAGCAGTTCTTC. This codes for CASSLTTTRYRGLDEQFF.

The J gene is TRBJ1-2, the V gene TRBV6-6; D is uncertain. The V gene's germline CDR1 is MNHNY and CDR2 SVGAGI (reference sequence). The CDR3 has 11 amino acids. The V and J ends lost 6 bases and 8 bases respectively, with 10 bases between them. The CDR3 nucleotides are TGTGCCAGCAGAGAGGTGCGAGGCTACACCTTC. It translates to CASREVRGYTF.

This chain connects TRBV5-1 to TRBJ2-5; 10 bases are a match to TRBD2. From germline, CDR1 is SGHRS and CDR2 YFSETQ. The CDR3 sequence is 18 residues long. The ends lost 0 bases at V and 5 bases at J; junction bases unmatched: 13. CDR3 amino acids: CASSLAPSGGASGETQYF. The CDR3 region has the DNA TGCGCCAGCAGCTTGGCACCGAGCGGGGGGGCCTCTGGGGAGACCCAGTACTTC.

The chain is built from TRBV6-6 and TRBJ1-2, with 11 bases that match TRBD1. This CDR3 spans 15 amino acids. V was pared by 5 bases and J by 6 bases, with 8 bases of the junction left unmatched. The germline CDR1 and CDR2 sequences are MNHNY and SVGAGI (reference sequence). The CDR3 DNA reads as TGTGCCAGCAGTAAAGGACAGGGGGCGTTAAATGGCTACACCTTC. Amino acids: CASSKGQGALNGYTF.

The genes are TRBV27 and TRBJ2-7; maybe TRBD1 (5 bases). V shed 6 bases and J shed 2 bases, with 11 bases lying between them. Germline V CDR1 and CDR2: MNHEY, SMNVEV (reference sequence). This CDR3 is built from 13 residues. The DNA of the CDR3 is TGTGCCAGCAGAAAACAGGTCCCCTACGAGCAGTACTTC. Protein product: CASRKQVPYEQYF.

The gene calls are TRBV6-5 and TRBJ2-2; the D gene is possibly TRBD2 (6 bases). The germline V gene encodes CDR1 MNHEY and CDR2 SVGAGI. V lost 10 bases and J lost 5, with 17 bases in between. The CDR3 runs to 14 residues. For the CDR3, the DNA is TGTGCCACAGGACGGGGGTTCGAGACCGGGGAGCTGTTTTTT. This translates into CATGRGFETGELFF.

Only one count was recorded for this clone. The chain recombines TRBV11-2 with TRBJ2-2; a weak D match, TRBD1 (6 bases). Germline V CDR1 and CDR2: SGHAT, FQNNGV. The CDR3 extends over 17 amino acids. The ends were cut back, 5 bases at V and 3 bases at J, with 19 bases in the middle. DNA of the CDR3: TGTGCCAGCAGCCACCCCGGCAGGGGAAAATACACCGGGGAGCTGTTTTTT. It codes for CASSHPGRGKYTGELFF.

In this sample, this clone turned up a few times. The CDR3 loop reads CASSLRGHGYTF. The DNA of the CDR3 is TGTGCCAGCAGCTTAAGGGGCCATGGCTACACCTTC. The V and J genes are TRBV7-9 and TRBJ1-2, with D tentatively TRBD1 (5 bases). CDR1 and CDR2 from the germline V gene are SEHNR and FQNEAQ (reference sequence). CDR3 length: 12 amino acids. V gave up 2 bases and J gave up 6 bases, with 7 bases separating them.

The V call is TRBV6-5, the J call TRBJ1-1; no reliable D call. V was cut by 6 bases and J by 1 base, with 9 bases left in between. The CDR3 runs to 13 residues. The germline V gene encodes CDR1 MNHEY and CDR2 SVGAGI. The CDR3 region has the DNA TGTGCCAGCAGGTCAAATCAGAACACTGAAGCTTTCTTT. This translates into CASRSNQNTEAFF.

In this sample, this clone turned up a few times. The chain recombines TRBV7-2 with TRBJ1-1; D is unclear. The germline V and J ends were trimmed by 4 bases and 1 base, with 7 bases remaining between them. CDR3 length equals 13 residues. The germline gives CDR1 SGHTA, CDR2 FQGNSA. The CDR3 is CASSSQANTEAFF. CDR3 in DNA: TGTGCCAGCAGCTCTCAGGCGAACACTGAAGCTTTCTTT.

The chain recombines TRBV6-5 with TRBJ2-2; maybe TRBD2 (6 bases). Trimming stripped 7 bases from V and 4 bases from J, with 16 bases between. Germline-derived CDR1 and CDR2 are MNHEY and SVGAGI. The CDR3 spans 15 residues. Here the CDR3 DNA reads TGTGCCAGCAATCCTGGCGGGGAACTCACCGGGGAGCTGTTTTTT. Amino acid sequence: CASNPGGELTGELFF.

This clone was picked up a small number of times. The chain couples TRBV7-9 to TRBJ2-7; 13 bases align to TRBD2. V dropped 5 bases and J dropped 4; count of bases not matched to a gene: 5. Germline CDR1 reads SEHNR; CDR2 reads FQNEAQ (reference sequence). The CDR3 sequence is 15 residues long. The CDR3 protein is CASSPRTSGGYEQYF. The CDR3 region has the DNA TGTGCCAGCAGCCCCCGGACTAGCGGGGGTTACGAGCAGTACTTC.

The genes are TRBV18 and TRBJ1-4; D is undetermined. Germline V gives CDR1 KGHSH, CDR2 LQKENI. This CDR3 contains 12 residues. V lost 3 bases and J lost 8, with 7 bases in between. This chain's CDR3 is CASSPSREKLFF. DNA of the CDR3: TGTGCCAGCTCACCTAGCCGGGAAAAACTGTTTTTT.

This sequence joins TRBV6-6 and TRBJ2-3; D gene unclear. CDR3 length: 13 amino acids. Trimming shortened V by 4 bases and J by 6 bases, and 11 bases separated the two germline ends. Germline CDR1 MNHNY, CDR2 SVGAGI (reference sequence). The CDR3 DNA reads TGTGCCAGCAGTTCGAGGATGCCCGATACGCAGTATTTT. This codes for CASSSRMPDTQYF.

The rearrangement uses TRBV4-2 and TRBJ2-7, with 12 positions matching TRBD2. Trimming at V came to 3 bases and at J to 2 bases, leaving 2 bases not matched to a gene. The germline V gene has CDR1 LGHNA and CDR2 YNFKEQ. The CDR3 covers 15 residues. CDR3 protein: CASSQPSGGAYEQYF. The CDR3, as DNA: TGTGCCAGCAGCCAGCCTAGCGGGGGGGCCTACGAGCAGTACTTC.

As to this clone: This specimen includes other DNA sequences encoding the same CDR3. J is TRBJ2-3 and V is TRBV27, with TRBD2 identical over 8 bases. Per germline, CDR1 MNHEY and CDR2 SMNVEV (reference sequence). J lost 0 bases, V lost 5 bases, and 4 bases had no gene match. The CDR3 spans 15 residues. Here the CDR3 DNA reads TGTGCCAGCAGTCCGGGACTAGGGAGCACAGATACGCAGTATTTT. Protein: CASSPGLGSTDTQYF.

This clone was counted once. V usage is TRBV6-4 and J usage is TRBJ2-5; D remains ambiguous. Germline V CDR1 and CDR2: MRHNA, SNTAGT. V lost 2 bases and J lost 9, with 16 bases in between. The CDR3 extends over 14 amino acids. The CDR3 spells CASSDLTLEAAQYF. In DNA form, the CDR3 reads TGTGCCAGCAGTGACCTCACCCTTGAGGCGGCCCAGTACTTC.

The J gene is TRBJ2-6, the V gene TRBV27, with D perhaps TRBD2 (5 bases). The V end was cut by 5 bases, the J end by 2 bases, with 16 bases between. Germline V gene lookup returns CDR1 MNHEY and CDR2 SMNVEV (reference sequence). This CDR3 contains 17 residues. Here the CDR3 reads CASSLGLVQAGANVLTF. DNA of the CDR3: TGTGCCAGCAGTCTCGGACTGGTCCAGGCTGGGGCCAACGTCCTGACTTTC.

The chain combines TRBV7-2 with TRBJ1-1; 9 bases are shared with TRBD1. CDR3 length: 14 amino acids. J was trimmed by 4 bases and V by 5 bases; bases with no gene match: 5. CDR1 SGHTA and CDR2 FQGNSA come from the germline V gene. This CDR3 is CASSRDRAGTEAFF. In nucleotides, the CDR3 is TGTGCCAGCAGCCGGGACAGGGCGGGCACTGAAGCTTTCTTT.

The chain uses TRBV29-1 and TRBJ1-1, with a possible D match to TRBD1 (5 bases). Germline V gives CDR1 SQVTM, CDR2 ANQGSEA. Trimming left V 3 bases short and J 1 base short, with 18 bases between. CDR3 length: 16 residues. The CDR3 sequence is CSVDSQGPGSNTEAFF. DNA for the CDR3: TGCAGCGTTGACTCCCAAGGGCCAGGGTCGAACACTGAAGCTTTCTTT.

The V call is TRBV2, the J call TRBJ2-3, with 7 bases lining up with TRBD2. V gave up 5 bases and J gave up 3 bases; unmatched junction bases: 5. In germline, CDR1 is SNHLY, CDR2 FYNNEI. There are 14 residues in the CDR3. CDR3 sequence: CASSSGAWTDTQYF. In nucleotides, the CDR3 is TGTGCCAGCAGTAGCGGGGCGTGGACAGATACGCAGTATTTT. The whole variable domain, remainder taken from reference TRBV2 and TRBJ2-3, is EPEVTQTPSHQVTQMGQEVILRCVPISNHLYFYWYRQILGQKVEFLVSFYNNEISEKSEIFDDQFSVERPDGSNFTLKIRSTKLEDSAMYFCASSSGAWTDTQYFGPGTRLTVL.

The CDR3 protein is CASSFSWGDGYTF. CDR3 DNA: TGTGCCAGCAGTTTTTCTTGGGGAGATGGCTACACCTTC. V usage is TRBV12-3 or TRBV12-4 and J usage is TRBJ1-2, with unresolved D. This CDR3 is 13 amino acids long. The V gene lost 3 bases and the J gene lost 6 bases, with 11 bases spanning the gap.

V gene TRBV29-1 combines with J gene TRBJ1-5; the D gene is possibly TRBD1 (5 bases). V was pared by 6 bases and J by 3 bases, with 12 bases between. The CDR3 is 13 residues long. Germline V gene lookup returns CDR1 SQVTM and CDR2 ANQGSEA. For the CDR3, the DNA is TGCAGCGTCTGCCCAGGGCCCAATCAGCCCCAGCATTTT. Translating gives CSVCPGPNQPQHF.

CDR3 amino acids: CASSQVAVRREKLFF. CDR3 nucleotides: TGCGCCAGCAGCCAAGTTGCCGTCAGGAGGGAAAAACTGTTTTTT. The chain carries TRBV4-3 and TRBJ1-4; D unclear. Germline V gene data show CDR1 as LGHNA and CDR2 as YSLEER. The CDR3 sequence is 15 residues long. V was cut by 1 base and J by 8 bases, with 14 bases left in between.

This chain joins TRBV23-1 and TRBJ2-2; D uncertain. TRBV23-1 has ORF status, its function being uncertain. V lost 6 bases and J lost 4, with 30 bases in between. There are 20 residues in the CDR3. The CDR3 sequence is CASRPVHRVPAGLVTGELFF. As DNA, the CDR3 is TGCGCCAGCAGGCCGGTGCACCGGGTCCCTGCCGGCCTAGTCACCGGGGAGCTGTTTTTT.

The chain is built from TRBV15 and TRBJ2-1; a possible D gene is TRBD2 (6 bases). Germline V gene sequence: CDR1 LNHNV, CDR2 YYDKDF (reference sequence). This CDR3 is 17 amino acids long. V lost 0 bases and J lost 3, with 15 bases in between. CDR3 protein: CATSREAARGIYNEQFF. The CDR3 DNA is TGTGCCACCAGCAGAGAAGCCGCGCGGGGAATCTACAATGAGCAGTTCTTC. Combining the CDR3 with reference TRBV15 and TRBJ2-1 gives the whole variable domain DAMVIQNPRYQVTQFGKPVTLSCSQTLNHNVMYWYQQKSSQAPKLLFHYYDKDFNNEADTPDNFQSRRPNTSFCFLDIRSPGLGDTAMYLCATSREAARGIYNEQFFGPGTRLTVL.

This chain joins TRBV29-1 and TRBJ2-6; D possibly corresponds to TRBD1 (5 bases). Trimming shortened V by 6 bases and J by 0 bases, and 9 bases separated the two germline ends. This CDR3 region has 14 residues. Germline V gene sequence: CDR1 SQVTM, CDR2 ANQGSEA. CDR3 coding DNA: TGCAGCGTGGACATCAGCTCTGGGGCCAACGTCCTGACTTTC. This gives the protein CSVDISSGANVLTF. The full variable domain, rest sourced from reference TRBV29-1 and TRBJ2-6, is SAVISQKPSRDICQRGTSLTIQCQVDSQVTMMFWYRQQPGQSLTLIATANQGSEATYESGFVIDKFPISRPNLTFSTLTVSNMSPEDSSIYLCSVDISSGANVLTFGAGSRLTVL.

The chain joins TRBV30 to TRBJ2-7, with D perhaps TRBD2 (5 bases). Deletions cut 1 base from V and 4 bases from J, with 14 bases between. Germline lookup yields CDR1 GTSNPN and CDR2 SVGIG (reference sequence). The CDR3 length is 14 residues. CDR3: CAWSGMRVGYEQYF. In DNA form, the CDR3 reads TGTGCCTGGAGTGGGATGCGGGTGGGGTACGAGCAGTACTTC.